This passage covers 18 T cell receptor beta chains from one sample sequenced in a study of regulatory T cells in long-lasting Graves disease (dated by TCRdb to the early 2020s). The library was generated by multiplex PCR. Sequencing was performed on an Illumina HiSeq 4000. To build TCR beta libraries, CDR3 regions were amplified by Arm-PCR using iRepertoire HTBI primers. Clones were called with MiXCR by TCRdb after fastp trimmed the public reads at Q25, and only in-frame beta chains were retained. Every distinct CDR3 protein forms one entry, paired with its most common genes and DNA. The sample includes about 540,000 distinct CDR3 sequences, with approximately 15% observed a single time. Together, the top ten hold roughly a tenth of the sample. The time point label here, explained by the study, means: newly diagnosed GD, antithyroid drugs for less than 3 months. For both TCR sequencing and RNA sequencing, RNA was extracted from PBMCs using TRIzol.

These data also featured in a second study, about T cells in Graves' hyperthyroidism and ophthalmopathy.

The material sequenced was peripheral blood mononuclear cells (PBMCs), taken at new diagnosis, from a patient treated with antithyroid drugs. These receptors were collected from a man aged 30 to 45 with Graves disease. Donor details come from another sample of the same person, matched by shared clones.

This clonotype was seen at least ten times. The V gene is TRBV11-1, the J gene TRBJ1-2; tentative D call: TRBD1 (6 bases). The CDR3 has 17 amino acids. Deletions cut 4 bases from V and 4 bases from J, with 22 bases between. The germline V gene encodes CDR1 SGHAT and CDR2 FQDESV (reference sequence). The CDR3 reads CASSYRTVPRGSYGYTF. CDR3 DNA: TGTGCCAGCAGCTACCGGACCGTTCCCAGGGGATCCTATGGCTACACCTTC. Using reference TRBV11-1 and TRBJ1-2 for the parts outside the CDR3, the full variable domain is EAEVAQSPRYKITEKSQAVAFWCDPISGHATLYWYRQILGQGPELLVQFQDESVVDDSQLPKDRFSAERLKGVDSTLKIQPAELGDSAMYLCASSYRTVPRGSYGYTFGSGTRLTVV.

This clonotype was detected ten times or more. This sequence joins TRBV7-9 and TRBJ2-1; D remains unclear. The CDR3 covers 14 residues. Germline assignment: CDR1 SEHNR and CDR2 FQNEAQ (reference sequence). Trimming cost V 2 bases and J 2 bases, with 7 bases left between them. The CDR3 sequence is CASSLLWTYNEQFF. In DNA form, the CDR3 reads TGTGCCAGCAGCTTATTGTGGACCTACAATGAGCAGTTCTTC.

The V gene is TRBV18, the J gene TRBJ2-1; no reliable D call. V lost 4 bases and J lost 0, with 13 bases in between. Germline V gene lookup returns CDR1 KGHSH and CDR2 LQKENI. The CDR3 loop spans 16 amino acids. Written as DNA, the CDR3 is TGTGCCAGCTCACACGACTCCCCTCGCTCCTACAATGAGCAGTTCTTC. It yields the protein CASSHDSPRSYNEQFF.

This clonotype was detected ten times or more. J is TRBJ2-3 and V is TRBV2, with D perhaps TRBD2 (5 bases). The V gene lost 2 bases and the J gene lost 2 bases, with 14 bases spanning the gap. This CDR3 is built from 16 residues. Germline V gene data show CDR1 as SNHLY and CDR2 as FYNNEI. Here the CDR3 reads CASSESRSGVTDTQYF. The CDR3 DNA reads TGTGCCAGCAGTGAAAGCCGCAGCGGAGTCACAGATACGCAGTATTTT. Full variable domain (missing parts from reference TRBV2 and TRBJ2-3): EPEVTQTPSHQVTQMGQEVILRCVPISNHLYFYWYRQILGQKVEFLVSFYNNEISEKSEIFDDQFSVERPDGSNFTLKIRSTKLEDSAMYFCASSESRSGVTDTQYFGPGTRLTVL.

This clonotype was observed at least ten times. The chain combines TRBV6-1 with TRBJ2-3; 12 nucleotides match TRBD2. The CDR3 has 15 residues. The V gene's germline CDR1 is MNHNS and CDR2 SASEGT. Trimming took 6 bases from V and 7 from J; bases not matched to a gene: 8. Here the CDR3 DNA reads TGTGCCAGCAGGGGGGCTAGCGGGAGGGGAAATACGCAGTATTTT. Translating gives CASRGASGRGNTQYF.

This clonotype was picked up many times. The chain carries TRBV5-1 and TRBJ1-1; D is undetermined. Germline V gene data show CDR1 as SGHRS and CDR2 as YFSETQ. The CDR3 runs to 14 residues. Trimming left V 2 bases short and J 1 base short, with 9 bases between. In nucleotides, the CDR3 is TGCGCCAGCAGCTTCGCCCGAGGGAACACTGAAGCTTTCTTT. Translated: CASSFARGNTEAFF.

The chain combines TRBV3-1 with TRBJ1-6, with 11 bases aligning to TRBD1. CDR1 LGHDT and CDR2 YNNKEL come from the germline V gene (reference sequence). V dropped 4 bases and J dropped 6; count of bases not matched to a gene: 5. The CDR3 covers 16 residues. As DNA, the CDR3 is TGTGCCAGCAGCCCCGGGACAGGGGGATCTAATTCACCCCTCCACTTT. Translating it yields CASSPGTGGSNSPLHF.

As DNA, the CDR3 is TGTGCCAGCAGCCGACCGGGACAGGGTCCTGTGGGCTACACCTTC. This codes for CASSRPGQGPVGYTF. The chain joins TRBV3-1 to TRBJ1-2; TRBD1 agrees at 9 bases. This CDR3 is built from 15 residues. Germline V gene data show CDR1 as LGHDT and CDR2 as YNNKEL (reference sequence). V lost 4 bases and J lost 8; bases outside the gene matches: 11.

The table lists this clonotype with many counts. The chain links TRBV18 to TRBJ1-1, with unresolved D. V gave up 5 bases and J gave up 1 base, with 11 bases separating them. Germline lookup yields CDR1 KGHSH and CDR2 LQKENI. The CDR3 has 14 amino acids. CDR3 bases: TGTGCCAGCTCAGCGAACCCAGAGAACACTGAAGCTTTCTTT. Encoded protein: CASSANPENTEAFF.

This clonotype was seen a few times. The chain uses TRBV6-2 or TRBV6-3 and TRBJ2-3, with 7 bases that match TRBD1. This CDR3 has 16 amino acids. The trim removed 2 bases at V and 2 bases at J, leaving 7 bases unmatched. Germline values: CDR1 MNHEY, CDR2 SVGEGT. CDR3 coding DNA: TGTGCCAGCAGTTACCCCGGACAGGTTCTCACAGATACGCAGTATTTT. It codes for CASSYPGQVLTDTQYF.

The table lists this clonotype with many counts. The chain combines TRBV5-1 with TRBJ2-1, with TRBD2 matching over 9 bases. Germline CDR1 reads SGHRS; CDR2 reads YFSETQ. The CDR3 sequence is 17 residues long. Trimming cost V 0 bases and J 6 bases; bases outside gene matches: 10. The CDR3 sequence: CASSLEVSGSIGNEQFF. The DNA for the CDR3 is TGCGCCAGCAGCTTGGAAGTTAGCGGGAGTATTGGCAATGAGCAGTTCTTC.

This clonotype has only a few counts. The V gene is TRBV3-1, the J gene TRBJ1-3; perhaps TRBD1 as D (5 bases). The CDR3 consists of 15 residues. Germline CDR1 and CDR2: LGHDT and YNNKEL (reference sequence). V lost 3 bases and J 4 bases, leaving 13 bases between the germline ends. The CDR3 nucleotides are TGTGCCAGCAGCCAGGGGGTTGCTTCAGGAAACACCATATATTTT. Translation: CASSQGVASGNTIYF.

Ten or more counts support this clonotype. The chain joins TRBV5-1 to TRBJ2-7, with D possibly TRBD1 on 5 matching bases. The CDR3 length is 14 residues. V was shortened by 0 bases and J by 3 bases, with 10 bases between the two germline ends. In germline, CDR1 is SGHRS, CDR2 YFSETQ. CDR3 in amino acids: CASSLEDIYYEQYF. CDR3 bases: TGCGCCAGCAGCTTGGAGGACATTTACTACGAGCAGTACTTC.

The chain combines TRBV28 with TRBJ2-1, with 10 nucleotides matching TRBD1. V trimming: 5 bases; J trimming: 5 bases; junction bases outside the gene matches: 6. This CDR3 region has 15 residues. CDR1 MDHEN and CDR2 SYDVKM come from the germline V gene. CDR3 residues: CASSRTGGGNNEQFF. The CDR3 DNA reads TGTGCCAGCAGTCGGACAGGGGGTGGTAACAATGAGCAGTTCTTC.

The CDR3 DNA reads as TGCAGTGCCGTAGTCCCGGGACCGCTTATTTCTGGAAACACCATATATTTT. Protein product: CSAVVPGPLISGNTIYF. The chain employs TRBV20-1 and TRBJ1-3; tentative D call: TRBD1 (5 bases). The ends were cut back, 6 bases at V and 1 base at J, with 22 bases in the middle. The CDR3 consists of 17 residues. Germline loops: CDR1 DFQATT, CDR2 SNEGSKA (reference sequence).

This clonotype turned up a few times. The chain links TRBV12-3 or TRBV12-4 to TRBJ2-1; 7 nucleotides agree with TRBD2. V was clipped by 4 bases and J by 5 bases; unmatched bases: 11. The CDR3 sequence is 16 residues long. DNA of the CDR3: TGTGCCAGCAGTTCCCCGACGGGAGGTTTCAACAATGAGCAGTTCTTC. This codes for CASSSPTGGFNNEQFF.

Only a few counts were recorded for this clonotype. The chain links TRBV5-1 to TRBJ1-3; D gene uncertain. CDR1 and CDR2 (germline): SGHRS, YFSETQ. CDR3 length: 16 amino acids. V was pared by 1 base and J by 3 bases, with 14 bases between. For the CDR3, the DNA is TGCGCCAGCAGCTTGTCTCCGTTGGCCGATGGAAACACCATATATTTT. Residues: CASSLSPLADGNTIYF.

The sample holds many counts of this clonotype. The rearrangement joins TRBV27 to TRBJ2-7, with D unresolved. Per germline, CDR1 MNHEY and CDR2 SMNVEV (reference sequence). The ends were cut back, 8 bases at V and 0 bases at J, with 11 bases in the middle. The CDR3 loop spans 13 amino acids. The DNA for the CDR3 is TGTGCCAGCGGCTTGACTTCCTCCTACGAGCAGTACTTC. Translating it yields CASGLTSSYEQYF.